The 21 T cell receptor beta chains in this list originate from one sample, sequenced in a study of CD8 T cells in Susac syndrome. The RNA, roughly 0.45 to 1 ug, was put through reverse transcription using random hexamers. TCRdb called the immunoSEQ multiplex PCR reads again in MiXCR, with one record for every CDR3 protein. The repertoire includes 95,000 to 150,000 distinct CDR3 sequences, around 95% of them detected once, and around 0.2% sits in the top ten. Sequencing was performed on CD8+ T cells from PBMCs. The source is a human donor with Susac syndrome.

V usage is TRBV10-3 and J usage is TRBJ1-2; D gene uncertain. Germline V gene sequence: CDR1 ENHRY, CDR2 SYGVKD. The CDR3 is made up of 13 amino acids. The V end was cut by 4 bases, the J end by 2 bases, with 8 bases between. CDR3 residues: CAISGEANYGYTF. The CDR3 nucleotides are TGTGCCATCAGTGGGGAAGCAAACTATGGCTACACCTTC.

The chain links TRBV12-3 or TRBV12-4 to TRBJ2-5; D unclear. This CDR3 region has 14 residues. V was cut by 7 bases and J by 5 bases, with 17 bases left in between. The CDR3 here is CASTLELAVETQYF. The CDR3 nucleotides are TGTGCCAGCACCCTGGAGCTGGCGGTGGAGACCCAGTACTTC.

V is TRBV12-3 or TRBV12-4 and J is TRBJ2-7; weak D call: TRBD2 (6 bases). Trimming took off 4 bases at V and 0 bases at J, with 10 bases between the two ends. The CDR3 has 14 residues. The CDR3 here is CASSSSANSYEQYF. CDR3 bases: TGTGCCAGCAGTTCTAGCGCGAACTCCTACGAGCAGTACTTC.

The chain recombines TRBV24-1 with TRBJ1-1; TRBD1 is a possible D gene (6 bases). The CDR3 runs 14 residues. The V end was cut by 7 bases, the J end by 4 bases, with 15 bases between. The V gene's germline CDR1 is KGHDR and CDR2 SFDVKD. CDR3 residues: CATRPTGSVTEAFF. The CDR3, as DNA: TGTGCCACCAGGCCCACAGGGTCGGTCACTGAAGCTTTCTTT.

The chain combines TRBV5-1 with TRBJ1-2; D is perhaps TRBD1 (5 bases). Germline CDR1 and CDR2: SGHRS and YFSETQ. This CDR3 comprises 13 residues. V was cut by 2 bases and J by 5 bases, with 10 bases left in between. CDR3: CASSFRVGYGYTF. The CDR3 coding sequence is TGCGCCAGCAGCTTCAGGGTTGGGTATGGCTACACCTTC.

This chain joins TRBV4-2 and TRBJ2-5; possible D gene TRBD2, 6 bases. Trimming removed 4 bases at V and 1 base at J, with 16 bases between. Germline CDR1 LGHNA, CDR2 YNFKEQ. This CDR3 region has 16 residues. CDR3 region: CASSPRQAGSQETQYF. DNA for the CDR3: TGTGCCAGCAGCCCCCGCCAGGCGGGAAGCCAAGAGACCCAGTACTTC.

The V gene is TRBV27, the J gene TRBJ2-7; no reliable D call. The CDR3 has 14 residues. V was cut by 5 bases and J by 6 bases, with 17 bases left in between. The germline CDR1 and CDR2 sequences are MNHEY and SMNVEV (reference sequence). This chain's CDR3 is CASSDNGYLREQYF. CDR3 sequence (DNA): TGTGCCAGCAGTGATAACGGGTACCTCCGCGAGCAGTACTTC.

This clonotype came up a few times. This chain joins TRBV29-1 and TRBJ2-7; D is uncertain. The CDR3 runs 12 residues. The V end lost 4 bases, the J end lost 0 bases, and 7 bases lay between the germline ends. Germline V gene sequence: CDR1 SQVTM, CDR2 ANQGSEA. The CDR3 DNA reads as TGCAGCGTTGGGACCGACTCCTACGAGCAGTACTTC. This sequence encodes CSVGTDSYEQYF.

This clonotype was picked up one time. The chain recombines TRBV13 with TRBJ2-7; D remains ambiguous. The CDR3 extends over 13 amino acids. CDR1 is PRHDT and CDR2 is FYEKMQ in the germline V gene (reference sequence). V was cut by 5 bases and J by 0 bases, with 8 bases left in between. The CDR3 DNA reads TGTGCCAGCAGCCCCAGAAACTCCTACGAGCAGTACTTC. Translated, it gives CASSPRNSYEQYF.

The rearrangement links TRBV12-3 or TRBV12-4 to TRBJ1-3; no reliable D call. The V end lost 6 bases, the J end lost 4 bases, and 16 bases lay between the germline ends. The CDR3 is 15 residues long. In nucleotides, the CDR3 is TGTGCCAGCAGCACCCTCGAGGTGATAGGAAACACCATATATTTT. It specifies CASSTLEVIGNTIYF.

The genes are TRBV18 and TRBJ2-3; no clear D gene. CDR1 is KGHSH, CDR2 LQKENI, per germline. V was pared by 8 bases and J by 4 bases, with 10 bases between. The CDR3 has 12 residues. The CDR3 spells CASGSQSDTQYF. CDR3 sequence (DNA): TGTGCCAGCGGTAGCCAGTCAGATACGCAGTATTTT.

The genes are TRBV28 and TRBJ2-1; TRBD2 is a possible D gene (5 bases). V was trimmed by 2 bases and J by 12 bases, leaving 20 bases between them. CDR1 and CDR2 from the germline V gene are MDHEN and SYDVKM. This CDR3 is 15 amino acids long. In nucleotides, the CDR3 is TGTGCCAGCAGTTTAGCGGCTAGCCCATCCCTGGGGCAGTTCTTC. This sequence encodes CASSLAASPSLGQFF.

The CDR3 nucleotides are TGTGCCAGCAGCTCTTACGGCGGAGCCTACGAGCAGTACTTC. This codes for CASSSYGGAYEQYF. This sequence joins TRBV5-6 and TRBJ2-7; D ambiguous. Trimming removed 3 bases from V and 2 bases from J, with 12 bases in between. The length of the CDR3 is 14 residues. The germline V gene encodes CDR1 SGHDT and CDR2 YYEEEE.

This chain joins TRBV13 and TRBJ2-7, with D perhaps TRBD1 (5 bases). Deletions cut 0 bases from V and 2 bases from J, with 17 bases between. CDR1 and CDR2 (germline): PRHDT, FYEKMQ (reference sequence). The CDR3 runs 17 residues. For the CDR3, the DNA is TGTGCCAGCAGCTTAGGGTGGGCGCAGGGTGAGACCTACGAGCAGTACTTC. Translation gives CASSLGWAQGETYEQYF.

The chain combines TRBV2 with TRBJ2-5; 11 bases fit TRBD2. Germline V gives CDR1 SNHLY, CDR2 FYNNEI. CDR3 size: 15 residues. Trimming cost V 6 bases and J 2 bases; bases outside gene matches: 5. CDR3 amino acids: CASRGGLAAQETQYF. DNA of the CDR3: TGTGCCAGCAGGGGGGGACTAGCGGCACAAGAGACCCAGTACTTC.

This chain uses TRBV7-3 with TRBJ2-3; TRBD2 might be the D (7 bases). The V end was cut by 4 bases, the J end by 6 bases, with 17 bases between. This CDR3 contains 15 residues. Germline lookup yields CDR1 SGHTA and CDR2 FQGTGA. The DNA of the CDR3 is TGTGCCAGCAGCTCCCTAGCGAGGGGGGGTGATACGCAGTATTTT. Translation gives CASSSLARGGDTQYF.

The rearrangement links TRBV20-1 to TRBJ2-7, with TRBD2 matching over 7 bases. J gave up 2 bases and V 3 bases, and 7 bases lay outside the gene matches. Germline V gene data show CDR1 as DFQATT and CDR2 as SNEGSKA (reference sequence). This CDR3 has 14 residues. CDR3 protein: CSARPVAGTYEQYF. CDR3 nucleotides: TGCAGTGCTAGGCCGGTAGCGGGTACCTACGAGCAGTACTTC.

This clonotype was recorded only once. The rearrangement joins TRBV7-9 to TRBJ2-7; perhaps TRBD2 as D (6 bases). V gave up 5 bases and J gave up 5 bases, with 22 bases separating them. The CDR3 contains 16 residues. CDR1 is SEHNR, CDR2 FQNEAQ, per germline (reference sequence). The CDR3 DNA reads TGTGCCAGCAGCCCGGGAACGGCGGGAACCCAAGACGAGCAGTACTTC. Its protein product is CASSPGTAGTQDEQYF. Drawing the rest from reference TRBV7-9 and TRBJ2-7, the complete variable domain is DTGVSQNPRHKITKRGQNVTFRCDPISEHNRLYWYRQTLGQGPEFLTYFQNEAQLEKSRLLSDRFSAERPKGSFSTLEIQRTEQGDSAMYLCASSPGTAGTQDEQYFGPGTRLTVT.

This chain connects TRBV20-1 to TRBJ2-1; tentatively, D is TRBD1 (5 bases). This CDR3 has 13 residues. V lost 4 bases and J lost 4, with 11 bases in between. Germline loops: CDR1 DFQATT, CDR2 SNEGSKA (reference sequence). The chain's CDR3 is CSAKGQGYNEQFF. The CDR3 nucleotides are TGCAGTGCTAAGGGCCAGGGTTACAATGAGCAGTTCTTC.

CDR3: CASSQEGTYSGELFF. CDR3 DNA sequence: TGTGCCAGCAGCCAAGAAGGGACTTACAGCGGGGAGCTGTTTTTT. The chain has TRBV4-2 and TRBJ2-2; D might be TRBD2 (6 bases). The germline gives CDR1 LGHNA, CDR2 YNFKEQ. V was clipped by 0 bases and J by 7 bases, with 12 bases between them. The CDR3 consists of 15 residues.

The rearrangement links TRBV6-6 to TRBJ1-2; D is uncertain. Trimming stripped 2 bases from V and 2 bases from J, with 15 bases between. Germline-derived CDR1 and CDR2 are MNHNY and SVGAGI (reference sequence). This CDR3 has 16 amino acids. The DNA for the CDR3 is TGTGCCAGCAGTTACCCCAATGGCCTGACAAACTATGGCTACACCTTC. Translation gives CASSYPNGLTNYGYTF.